This T cell receptor (beta chain) was documented in a study of cytomegalovirus exposure and HLA in healthy donors. Concerning this clone itself: Its specificity is unknown.

Findings of the study overall: Sequencing artifact likely explains a cluster of highly shared sequence variants.

The CDR3 consists of 14 residues. V shed 7 bases and J shed 9 bases, with 21 bases lying between them. Looked up from germline, CDR1 is MDHEN and CDR2 is SYDVKM. The PCR ran on 60 Vbeta and 13 Jbeta primers. Per the original methods: The count from a later analysis was 79 million or so unique TCR beta chains, 9 million to 12 million of them shared. Measured with immunoSEQ multiplex PCR; TCRdb has only the in-frame clones, and not every one. The V and J calls and clone size were taken over from that table, and D and trimming were inferred from the DNA. This table holds 80,000 to 130,000 clones, 80% to 90% found once.

The clonotype comes from a woman younger than 35 in good health and CMV-seronegative. This sequence joins TRBV28 and TRBJ2-5; the D gene is possibly TRBD2 (6 bases). Sample: PBMCs. CDR3 sequence (DNA): TGTGCCAGCACCCGGCAGGAGCGGGTTGAGGCCCAGTACTTC. Its translation is CASTRQERVEAQYF.